This TCR beta chain came from a study of shared clonotypes between healthy human individuals. Original analysis: ImmunoSEQ only sent back junction sequences with no quality scores, so filtering was done differently. The method was immunoSEQ multiplex PCR; TCRdb's version includes in-frame clones alone and lacks a portion of them. V, J and clone size are taken as reported in that table, and D and trimming were inferred from the DNA itself. The sample has around 1,900,000 clones, 85% to 95% seen once. Naive CD8 cells, CD45RO-negative and positively selected for CCR7, excluded terminally differentiated effector memory CD45RA+ cells. The CDR3 covers 14 residues. Trimming removed 6 bases from V and 3 bases from J, with 14 bases in between. Germline V CDR1 and CDR2: SGHRS, YFSETQ.

This clonotype was obtained from a man younger than 35 in good health. Some clones in this sample may be carry-over from other donors' samples. The sample consisted of naive CD8+ T cells from PBMCs. The genes are TRBV5-1 and TRBJ2-3; possible D gene TRBD2, 6 bases. The DNA for the CDR3 is TGCGCCAGCAACGGGCGGGACTGGACAGATACGCAGTATTTT. Protein: CASNGRDWTDTQYF.